The present T cell receptor (beta chain) was sequenced within a study of Graves' ophthalmopathy and Graves' hyperthyroidism. This clonotype was picked up many times. Germline loops: CDR1 DFQATT, CDR2 SNEGSKA (reference sequence). The CDR3 has 14 amino acids. The junction had 4 bases not matched to a gene; V was cut back by 1 base and J by 3 bases. RNA transcripts were the template, and TCR beta CDR3 regions were amplified from them. The authors performed first-round RT-PCR with HTBI primers and then a second-round multiplex PCR. TCRdb passed the multiplex PCR reads through MiXCR, listing each CDR3 protein once. The table records 900,000 to 1,200,000 distinct CDR3 sequences, around a third of them present only once.

This TCR was sampled from an adult man with Graves' hyperthyroidism. The chain recombines TRBV20-1 with TRBJ2-7; 9 positions match TRBD2. The sequenced sample consisted of peripheral blood or thyroid tissue (not recorded which). The chain's CDR3 is CSARVGLASYEQYF. The CDR3 DNA sequence: TGCAGTGCTAGAGTAGGACTAGCGAGCTACGAGCAGTACTTC.